The 8 T cell receptor beta chains below come from one sample, sequenced in a study of beta chain features in type 1 diabetes. General study points: Shortening that was moderate but significant affected the TCRB CDR3s of Type 1 diabetes patients in all four CD4+ subsets.

TCRB transcripts that were expressed got sequenced, as all of the isolated RNA had been reverse transcribed. Sequenced by immunoSEQ multiplex PCR; TCRdb stores in-frame clones only, minus some. The table lists fewer than 300,000 clones, around 21% of them singletons. Antigens of these TCRs are unknown. The material sequenced was naive CD4+ T cells from blood. These receptor sequences come from a woman aged 40-49 years with type 1 diabetes.

This rearrangement joins TRBV7-9 to TRBJ2-3; 9 bases match TRBD2. J lost 4 bases, V lost 3 bases, and 5 bases had no gene match. The CDR3 has 15 amino acids. CDR1 and CDR2 from the germline V gene are SEHNR and FQNEAQ (reference sequence). The CDR3 bases are TGTGCCAGCAGCTTTGGAGCGGGAGGCGCAGATACGCAGTATTTT. It yields the protein CASSFGAGGADTQYF.

This clone has only a few counts. CDR3 residues: CASSVGEGYTDTQYF. In nucleotides, the CDR3 is TGTGCCAGCAGCGTGGGGGAGGGATACACAGATACGCAGTATTTT. This chain joins TRBV9 and TRBJ2-3; 7 positions agree with TRBD2. The CDR3 is 15 residues long. Germline V CDR1 and CDR2: SGDLS, YYNGEE. Trimming at V came to 2 bases and at J to 2 bases, leaving 5 bases not matched to a gene. The complete variable domain, with remaining parts taken from reference TRBV9 and TRBJ2-3, reads DSGVTQTPKHLITATGQRVTLRCSPRSGDLSVYWYQQSLDQGLQFLIQYYNGEERAKGNILERFSAQQFPDLHSELNLSSLELGDSALYFCASSVGEGYTDTQYFGPGTRLTVL.

This chain joins TRBV30 and TRBJ1-5; perhaps TRBD1 as D (5 bases). CDR1 GTSNPN and CDR2 SVGIG come from the germline V gene (reference sequence). V was pared by 0 bases and J by 1 base, with 10 bases between. The CDR3 loop spans 15 amino acids. This CDR3 is CAWSVRQGSNQPQHF. The CDR3, as DNA: TGTGCCTGGAGTGTACGGCAGGGCAGCAATCAGCCCCAGCATTTT.

This clone was seen only a few times. V usage is TRBV2 and J usage is TRBJ2-7, with 9 bases matching TRBD1. The trim removed 8 bases at V and 2 bases at J, leaving 7 bases unmatched. Germline-derived CDR1 and CDR2 are SNHLY and FYNNEI. CDR3 length: 14 amino acids. CDR3 loop: CASQWGQGPYEQYF. The CDR3 DNA follows: TGTGCCAGCCAGTGGGGACAGGGTCCCTACGAGCAGTACTTC.

V gene TRBV19 combines with J gene TRBJ2-1; 9 bases match TRBD1. The CDR3 totals 16 residues. With 6 bases clipped from V and 3 bases from J, the junction kept 9 bases outside the gene matches. Germline values: CDR1 LNHDA, CDR2 SQIVND (reference sequence). DNA of the CDR3: TGTGCCAGTAGCCGACCGGGACAGGGTCACTACAATGAGCAGTTCTTC. Amino acids: CASSRPGQGHYNEQFF.

Only a few counts were recorded for this clone. The chain is built from TRBV7-8 and TRBJ2-5; 7 bases fit TRBD1. V lost 4 bases to trimming and J lost 5 bases; unmatched junction nucleotides: 4. Germline CDR1 reads SGHVS; CDR2 reads FQNEAQ. The CDR3 has 13 residues. The CDR3 nucleotides are TGTGCCAGCAGCTCAGACAGGGACGAGACCCAGTACTTC. Residues: CASSSDRDETQYF.

The chain uses TRBV9 and TRBJ2-7; D is undetermined. Trimming cost V 0 bases and J 2 bases, with 9 bases left between them. Germline V gives CDR1 SGDLS, CDR2 YYNGEE. The CDR3 is 14 residues long. CDR3: CASSVAERAYEQYF. CDR3 DNA: TGTGCCAGCAGCGTAGCCGAGCGAGCCTACGAGCAGTACTTC.

This clone appeared a few times. CDR3 in amino acids: CASSQGLAGITTDTQYF. CDR3 in DNA: TGTGCCAGCAGCCAAGGGCTAGCGGGAATAACCACAGATACGCAGTATTTT. The chain has TRBV4-2 and TRBJ2-3, with TRBD2 matching over 9 bases. The germline V gene has CDR1 LGHNA and CDR2 YNFKEQ. Unmatched junction bases numbered 7, after V lost 1 base and J lost 2 bases. The CDR3 runs to 17 residues.